One sample yielded the 14 T cell receptor beta chains listed below, sequenced in a study of blood T cell repertoires in COVID-19. Clones were sequenced by immunoSEQ multiplex PCR, and TCRdb holds only the in-frame ones, with some missing. The profile covers roughly 200,000 clones, with under 80% appearing a single time and about 13% taken by the ten largest. Sequencing was done on a sample of peripheral blood. The origin of the receptors is a man between 45 and 60 years old who had recovered from COVID-19.

This chain links TRBV6-5 with TRBJ1-5; 7 positions agree with TRBD1. The CDR3 has 14 residues. Germline V gene lookup returns CDR1 MNHEY and CDR2 SVGAGI. Losses at the gene ends were 9 bases for V and 5 bases for J; bases not matched to a gene: 10. In DNA, the CDR3 is TGTGCCAGTCGCGACAGGGTTACCTATCAGCCCCAGCATTTT. Protein product: CASRDRVTYQPQHF.

The chain uses TRBV6-7 and TRBJ2-7, with 8 bases aligning to TRBD2. TRBV6-7 is known as an ORF, though its function is uncertain. The CDR3 is 14 amino acids. Trimming removed 0 bases from V and 3 bases from J; junction bases left unmatched: 1. The CDR3 region is CASSYSREGYEQYF. The CDR3, as DNA: TGTGCCAGCAGTTACTCTCGGGAGGGCTACGAGCAGTACTTC.

This clone was detected only a few times. The chain links TRBV5-1 to TRBJ2-5; D is unclear. CDR1 and CDR2 from the germline V gene are SGHRS and YFSETQ. Between the trimmed V and J ends, which lost 4 bases and 2 bases, there was a span of 9 bases. The length of the CDR3 is 13 residues. In DNA form, the CDR3 reads TGCGCCAGCAGCGCACTTCAACAAGAGACCCAGTACTTC. It translates to CASSALQQETQYF.

This chain uses TRBV10-3 with TRBJ2-2; D may be TRBD2 (7 bases). The germline V gene encodes CDR1 ENHRY and CDR2 SYGVKD. This CDR3 has 20 residues. V was trimmed by 7 bases and J by 1 base, leaving 28 bases between them. CDR3 region: CAITPRHRDLGGGNTGELFF. For the CDR3, the DNA is TGTGCCATCACCCCCCGGCACCGGGACCTAGGGGGGGGGAACACCGGGGAGCTGTTTTTT.

This chain connects TRBV4-3 to TRBJ2-1; 14 bases agree with TRBD2. CDR1 and CDR2 from the germline V gene are LGHNA and YSLEER. This CDR3 is 15 amino acids long. The junction had 5 bases not matched to a gene; V was cut back by 3 bases and J by 10 bases. In DNA form, the CDR3 reads TGCGCCAGCAGCCAGGGACTAGCGGGAGCCCAAGAGCAGTTCTTC. Protein: CASSQGLAGAQEQFF.

V gene TRBV7-2 combines with J gene TRBJ2-5; D possibly corresponds to TRBD2 (5 bases). Germline CDR1 is SGHTA and CDR2 is FQGNSA. Between the trimmed V and J ends, which lost 5 bases and 7 bases, there was a span of 11 bases. The length of the CDR3 is 12 residues. The CDR3 loop is CASSIYGGTQYF. Written as DNA, the CDR3 is TGTGCCAGCAGCATATACGGAGGGACCCAGTACTTC.

The chain uses TRBV25-1 and TRBJ2-2; possible D gene TRBD1, 6 bases. Germline-derived CDR1 and CDR2 are MGHDK and SYGVNS. V was cut by 7 bases and J by 0 bases, with 9 bases left in between. This CDR3 comprises 14 residues. The CDR3 region has the DNA TGTGCCAGCACCGGGACACCGAACACCGGGGAGCTGTTTTTT. Amino acid sequence: CASTGTPNTGELFF.

V gene TRBV29-1 combines with J gene TRBJ2-1; 9 nucleotides align to TRBD2. V was pared by 5 bases and J by 7 bases, with 6 bases of the junction left unmatched. CDR1 and CDR2 (germline): SQVTM, ANQGSEA. The CDR3 extends over 13 amino acids. The CDR3 DNA follows: TGCAGCGTTCGCGGGGGGGTCGTGAATGAGCAGTTCTTC. Its protein is CSVRGGVVNEQFF.

The chain carries TRBV7-9 and TRBJ2-7; the match to TRBD2 covers 7 bases. After removal of 5 bases from V and 0 bases from J, the junction contained 10 bases not matched to a gene. Germline loops: CDR1 SEHNR, CDR2 FQNEAQ (reference sequence). The length of the CDR3 is 16 residues. CDR3 loop: CASSPQAGVSSYEQYF. The CDR3 region has the DNA TGTGCCAGCAGCCCCCAGGCGGGGGTCAGCTCCTACGAGCAGTACTTC.

Only a few counts were recorded for this clone. This sequence joins TRBV29-1 and TRBJ2-7; 10 nucleotides agree with TRBD1. V shed 2 bases, J shed 5 bases, and the junction held 15 bases outside the gene matches. CDR3 length: 17 amino acids. The germline V gene has CDR1 SQVTM and CDR2 ANQGSEA. The CDR3 protein is CSVESGLGDRGRNEQYF. As DNA, the CDR3 is TGCAGCGTTGAAAGCGGTTTAGGAGACAGGGGGCGCAACGAGCAGTACTTC.

This clone was recorded once. The rearrangement uses TRBV19 and TRBJ1-4; D perhaps matches TRBD1 (5 bases). CDR1 is LNHDA and CDR2 is SQIVND in the germline V gene (reference sequence). Trimming removed 6 bases at V and 8 bases at J, with 19 bases between. This CDR3 is built from 15 residues. The CDR3 sequence: CASREAGPSGEKLFF. Here the CDR3 DNA reads TGTGCCAGTAGGGAAGCAGGGCCTAGCGGGGAAAAACTGTTTTTT.

This rearrangement joins TRBV4-1 to TRBJ2-2, with TRBD1 matching over 10 bases. Germline CDR1 and CDR2: MGHRA and YSYEKL. Trimming at V came to 1 base and at J to 4 bases, leaving 6 bases not matched to a gene. CDR3 length equals 17 residues. The CDR3 bases are TGCGCCAGCAGCCAAGGCCTTAGGACAGGGGGCACCGGGGAGCTGTTTTTT. This encodes CASSQGLRTGGTGELFF.

This rearrangement joins TRBV4-2 to TRBJ2-6; 9 bases agree with TRBD1. Germline-derived CDR1 and CDR2 are LGHNA and YNFKEQ. The CDR3 sequence is 16 residues long. Trimming cost V 4 bases and J 4 bases; bases outside gene matches: 5. The CDR3 protein is CASSPQGATGANVLTF. The CDR3 region has the DNA TGTGCCAGCAGCCCACAGGGGGCTACAGGGGCCAACGTCCTGACTTTC.

This clone was counted a single time. The chain links TRBV28 to TRBJ1-3, with 12 bases fitting TRBD1. V was pared by 4 bases and J by 1 base, with 11 bases of the junction left unmatched. CDR1 and CDR2 from the germline V gene are MDHEN and SYDVKM. The CDR3 consists of 19 residues. This chain's CDR3 is CASSSGTGGAGTSGNTIYF. CDR3 nucleotide sequence: TGTGCCAGCAGTTCTGGGACAGGGGGCGCCGGAACGTCTGGAAACACCATATATTTT.